A selection of T cell receptor beta chains follows, all from one sample in a study of human T cells and chemical hapten exposure. A single record per CDR3 protein comes from TCRdb applying MiXCR to the RACE reads. Of 380,000 or so distinct CDR3 sequences listed, around 4.8% are singletons. Sample: whole blood, taken in connection with sensitization to the hapten diphenylcyclopropenone (DPC). The receptors stem from a woman in her forties or fifties with alopecia areata. Some clones in this sample may be carry-over from other donors' samples. Each CDR3 is given with its conserved first and last residue. A D gene is named only where the DNA matches it firmly. For some rows the clone size is stated as once, few or many, or as a class when expanded; others skip it.

NA	NA	TRBV30	TRBJ1-2	CAWSVAGKGYTF	TGTGCCTGGAGTGTGGCCGGGAAGGGCTACACCTTC
TRBD1	many	TRBV5-1	TRBJ1-1	CASSKSRDRGGTEAFF	TGCGCCAGCAGCAAGTCCCGGGACAGGGGCGGCACTGAAGCTTTCTTT
NA	few	TRBV3-1	TRBJ1-6	CASSPRSGHNSPLHF	TGTGCCAGCAGCCCCAGATCAGGACATAATTCACCCCTCCACTTT
TRBD2	many	TRBV13	TRBJ2-3	CASSLGLEADTQYF	TGTGCCAGCAGCCTTGGACTAGAGGCAGATACGCAGTATTTT
NA	NA	TRBV4-3	TRBJ2-7	CASSQESSGSEQYF	TGCGCCAGCAGCCAAGAATCATCCGGGAGCGAGCAGTACTTC
NA	many	TRBV2	TRBJ1-3	CASRRALGNTIYF	TGTGCCAGCAGGAGAGCACTCGGAAACACCATATATTTT
NA	NA	TRBV4-3	TRBJ1-3	CASSQEDRSGNTIYF	TGCGCCAGCAGCCAAGAGGACCGCTCTGGAAACACCATATATTTT
TRBD1	NA	TRBV28	TRBJ1-1	CASSFGLRGQNTEAFF	TGTGCCAGCAGTTTCGGCCTGAGGGGGCAGAACACTGAAGCTTTCTTT
NA	many	TRBV25-1	TRBJ2-7	CASSEPGLFYEQYF	TGTGCCAGCAGTGAGCCGGGACTGTTCTACGAGCAGTACTTC
TRBD2	many	TRBV7-6	TRBJ2-3	CASSLAAGVSTDTQYF	TGTGCCAGCAGCTTAGCAGCGGGGGTATCAACAGATACGCAGTATTTT
TRBD1	few	TRBV5-1	TRBJ2-7	CASSSDRFSYEQYF	TGCGCCAGCAGCTCGGACAGGTTCTCCTACGAGCAGTACTTC
NA	NA	TRBV3-1	TRBJ2-7	CASGPDWEQYF	TGTGCCAGCGGACCCGACTGGGAGCAGTACTTC
NA	NA	TRBV6-2/TRBV6-3	TRBJ1-1	CASSSLDSGSNTEAFF	TGTGCCAGCAGTTCCCTCGATTCCGGGAGTAACACTGAAGCTTTCTTT
NA	NA	TRBV12-3/TRBV12-4	TRBJ2-3	CASSPGLPGTDTQYF	TGTGCCAGCAGTCCGGGACTCCCCGGGACAGATACGCAGTATTTT
NA	many	TRBV27	TRBJ2-1	CASSLLGPGNEQFF	TGTGCCAGCAGTTTACTAGGACCCGGCAATGAGCAGTTCTTC